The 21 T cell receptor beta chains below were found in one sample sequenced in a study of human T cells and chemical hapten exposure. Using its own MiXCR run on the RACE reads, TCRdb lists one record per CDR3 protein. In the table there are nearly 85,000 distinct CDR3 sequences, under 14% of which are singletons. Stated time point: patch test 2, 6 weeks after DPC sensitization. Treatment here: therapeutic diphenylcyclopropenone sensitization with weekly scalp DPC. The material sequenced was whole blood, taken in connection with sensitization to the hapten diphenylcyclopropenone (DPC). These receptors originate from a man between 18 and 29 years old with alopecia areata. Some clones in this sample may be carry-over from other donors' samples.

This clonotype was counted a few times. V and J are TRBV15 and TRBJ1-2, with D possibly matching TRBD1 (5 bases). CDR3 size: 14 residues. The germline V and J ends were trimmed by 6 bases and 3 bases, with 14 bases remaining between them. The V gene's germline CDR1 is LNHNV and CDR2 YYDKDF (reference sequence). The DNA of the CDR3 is TGTGCCACCAGTAAGAGGGGACGGGACTATGGCTACACCTTC. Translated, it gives CATSKRGRDYGYTF.

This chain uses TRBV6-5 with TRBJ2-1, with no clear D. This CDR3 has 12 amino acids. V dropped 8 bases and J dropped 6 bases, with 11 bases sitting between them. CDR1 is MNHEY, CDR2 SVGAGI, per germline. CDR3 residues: CASHRDPNEQFF. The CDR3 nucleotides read TGTGCCAGCCACCGAGACCCCAATGAGCAGTTCTTC.

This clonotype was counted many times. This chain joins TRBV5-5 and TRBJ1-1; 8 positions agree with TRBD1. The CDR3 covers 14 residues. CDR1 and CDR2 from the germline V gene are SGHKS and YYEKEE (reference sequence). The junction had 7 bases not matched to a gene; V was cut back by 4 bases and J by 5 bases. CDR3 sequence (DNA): TGTGCCAGCAGCCAATCAGGGGGCGGTACTGAAGCTTTCTTT. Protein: CASSQSGGGTEAFF.

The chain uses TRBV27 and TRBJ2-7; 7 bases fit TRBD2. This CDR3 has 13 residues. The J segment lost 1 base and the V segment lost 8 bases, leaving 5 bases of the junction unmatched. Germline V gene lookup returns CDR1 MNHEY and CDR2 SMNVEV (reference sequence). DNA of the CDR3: TGTGCCAGCTCAGGCGGGGGATCCTACGAGCAGTACGTC. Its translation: CASSGGGSYEQYV.

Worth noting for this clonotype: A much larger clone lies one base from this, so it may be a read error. CDR3 sequence: CASSVASRQVDTQYF. The CDR3, as DNA: TGTGCCAGCAGCGTAGCTTCCCGCCAGGTAGATACGCAGTATTTT. V and J are TRBV9 and TRBJ2-3; no clear D gene. Looked up from germline, CDR1 is SGDLS and CDR2 is YYNGEE. V was clipped by 0 bases and J by 5 bases, with 13 bases between them. There are 15 residues in the CDR3.

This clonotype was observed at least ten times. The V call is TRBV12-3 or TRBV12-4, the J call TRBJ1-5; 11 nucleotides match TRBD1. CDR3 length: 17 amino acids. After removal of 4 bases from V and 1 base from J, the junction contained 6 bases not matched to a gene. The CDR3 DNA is TGTGCCAGCAGTTCCCACCGGGACAGGGGGAGCAATCAGCCCCAGCATTTT. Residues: CASSSHRDRGSNQPQHF.

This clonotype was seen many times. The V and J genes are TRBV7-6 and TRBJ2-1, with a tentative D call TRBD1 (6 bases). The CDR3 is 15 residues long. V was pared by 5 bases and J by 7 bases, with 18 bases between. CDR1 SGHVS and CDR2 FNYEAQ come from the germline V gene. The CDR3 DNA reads TGTGCCAGCAGCCCGACCGGGACAATGAGGAATGAGCAGTTCTTC. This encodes CASSPTGTMRNEQFF.

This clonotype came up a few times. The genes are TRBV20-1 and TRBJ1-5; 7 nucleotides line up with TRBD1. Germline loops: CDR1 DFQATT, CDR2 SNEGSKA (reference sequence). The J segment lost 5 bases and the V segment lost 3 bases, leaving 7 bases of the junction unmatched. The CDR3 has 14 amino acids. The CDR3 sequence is CSASPPGGHQPQHF. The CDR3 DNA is TGCAGTGCTAGCCCCCCAGGGGGTCATCAGCCCCAGCATTTT.

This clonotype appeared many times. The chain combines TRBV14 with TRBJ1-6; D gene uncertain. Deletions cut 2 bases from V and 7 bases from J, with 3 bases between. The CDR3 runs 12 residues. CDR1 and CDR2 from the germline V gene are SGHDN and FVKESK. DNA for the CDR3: TGTGCCAGCAGCCAATGGAATTCACCCCTCCACTTT. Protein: CASSQWNSPLHF.

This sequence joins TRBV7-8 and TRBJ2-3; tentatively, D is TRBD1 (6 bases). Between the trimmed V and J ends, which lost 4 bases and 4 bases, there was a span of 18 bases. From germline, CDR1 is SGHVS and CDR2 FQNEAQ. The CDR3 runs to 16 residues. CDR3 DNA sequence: TGTGCCAGCAGCTCACTAAACAGGGTCGGGGCAGATACGCAGTATTTT. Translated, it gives CASSSLNRVGADTQYF.

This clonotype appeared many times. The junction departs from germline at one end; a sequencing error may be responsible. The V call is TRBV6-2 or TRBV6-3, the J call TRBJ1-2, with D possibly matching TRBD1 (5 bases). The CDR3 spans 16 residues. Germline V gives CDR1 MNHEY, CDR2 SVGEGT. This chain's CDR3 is CASSYFLPQGRYGYTF. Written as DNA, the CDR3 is TGTGCCAGCAGCTACTTTCTTCCTCAGGGTCGCTATGGCTACACCTTC.

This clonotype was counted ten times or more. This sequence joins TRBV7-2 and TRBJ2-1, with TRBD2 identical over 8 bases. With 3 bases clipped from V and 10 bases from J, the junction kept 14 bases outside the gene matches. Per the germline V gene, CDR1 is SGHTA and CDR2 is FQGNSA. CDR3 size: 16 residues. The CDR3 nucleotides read TGTGCCAGCAGCTTTCCTTCGGGGGGGTCCACAAGGGAGCAGTTCTTC. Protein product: CASSFPSGGSTREQFF.

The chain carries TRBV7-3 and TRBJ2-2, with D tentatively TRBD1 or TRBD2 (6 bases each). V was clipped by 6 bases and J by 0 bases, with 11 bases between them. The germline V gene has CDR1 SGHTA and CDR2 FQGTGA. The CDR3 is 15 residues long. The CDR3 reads CASRAGTSNTGELFF. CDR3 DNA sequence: TGTGCCAGCAGGGCGGGGACATCGAACACCGGGGAGCTGTTTTTT. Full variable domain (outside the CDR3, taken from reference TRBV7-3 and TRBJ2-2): GAGVSQTPSNKVTEKGKYVELRCDPISGHTALYWYRQSLGQGPEFLIYFQGTGAADDSGLPNDRFFAVRPEGSVSTLKIQRTERGDSAVYLCASRAGTSNTGELFFGEGSRLTVL.

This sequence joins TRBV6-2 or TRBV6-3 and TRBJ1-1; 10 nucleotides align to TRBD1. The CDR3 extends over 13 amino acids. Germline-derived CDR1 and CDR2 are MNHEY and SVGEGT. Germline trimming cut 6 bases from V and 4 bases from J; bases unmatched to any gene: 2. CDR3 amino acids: CASRGQGFTEAFF. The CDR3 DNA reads TGTGCCAGCAGGGGACAGGGGTTCACTGAAGCTTTCTTT.

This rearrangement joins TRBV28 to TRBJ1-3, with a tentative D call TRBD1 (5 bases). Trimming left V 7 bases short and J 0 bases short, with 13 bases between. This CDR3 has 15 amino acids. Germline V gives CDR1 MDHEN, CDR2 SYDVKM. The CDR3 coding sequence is TGTGCCAGCACCCCAACAGGACTCTCTGGAAACACCATATATTTT. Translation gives CASTPTGLSGNTIYF.

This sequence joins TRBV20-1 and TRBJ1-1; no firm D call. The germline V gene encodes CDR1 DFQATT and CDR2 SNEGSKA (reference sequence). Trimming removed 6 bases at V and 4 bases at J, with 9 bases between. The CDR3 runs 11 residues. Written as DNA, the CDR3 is TGCAGTGCGGGGAGGAGCACTGAAGCTTTCTTT. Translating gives CSAGRSTEAFF.

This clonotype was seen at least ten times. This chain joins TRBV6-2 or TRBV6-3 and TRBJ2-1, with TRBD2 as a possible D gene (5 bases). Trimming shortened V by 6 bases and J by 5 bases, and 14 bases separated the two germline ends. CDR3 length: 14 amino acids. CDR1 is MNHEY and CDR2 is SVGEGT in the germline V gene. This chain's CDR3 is CASRGYGIHNEQFF. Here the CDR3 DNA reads TGTGCCAGCAGGGGCTACGGGATACACAATGAGCAGTTCTTC.

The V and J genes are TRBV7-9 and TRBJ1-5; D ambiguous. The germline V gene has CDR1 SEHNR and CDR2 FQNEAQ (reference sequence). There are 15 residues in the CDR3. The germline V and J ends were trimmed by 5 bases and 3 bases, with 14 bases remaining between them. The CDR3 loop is CASSPARGINQPQHF. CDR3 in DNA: TGTGCCAGCAGCCCTGCACGGGGTATCAATCAGCCCCAGCATTTT.

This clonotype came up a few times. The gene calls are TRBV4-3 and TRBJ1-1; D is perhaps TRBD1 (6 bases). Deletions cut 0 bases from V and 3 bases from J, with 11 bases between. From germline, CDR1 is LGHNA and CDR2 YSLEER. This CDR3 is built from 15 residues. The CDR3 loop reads CASSQDKRGDTEAFF. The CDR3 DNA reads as TGCGCCAGCAGCCAAGATAAGAGGGGGGACACTGAAGCTTTCTTT.

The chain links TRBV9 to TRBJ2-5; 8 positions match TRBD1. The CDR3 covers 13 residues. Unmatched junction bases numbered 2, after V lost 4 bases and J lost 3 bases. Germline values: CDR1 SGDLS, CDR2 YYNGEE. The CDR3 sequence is CASSSGQEETQYF. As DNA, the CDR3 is TGTGCCAGCAGCTCGGGACAGGAAGAGACCCAGTACTTC.

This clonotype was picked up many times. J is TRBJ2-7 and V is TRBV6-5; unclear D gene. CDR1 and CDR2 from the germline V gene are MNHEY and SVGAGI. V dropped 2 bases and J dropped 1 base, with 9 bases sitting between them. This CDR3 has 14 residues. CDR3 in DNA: TGTGCCAGCAGTTACGGGCGAGGTTCCTACGAGCAGTACTTC. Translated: CASSYGRGSYEQYF.